This entry lists 10 T cell receptor beta chains sequenced from one sample in a study of cytomegalovirus exposure and HLA in healthy donors. The study ran its PCR with 60 Vbeta and 13 Jbeta primers. Produced via immunoSEQ multiplex PCR; TCRdb's table is partial and in-frame only. The sample consists of about 160,000 clones, roughly 79% of them appearing once. Source material: PBMCs. Receptors were obtained from a woman aged 40 to 50 in good health and CMV-seronegative.

This chain uses TRBV28 with TRBJ1-2; D uncertain. Germline CDR1 is MDHEN and CDR2 is SYDVKM. Deletions cut 8 bases from V and 7 bases from J, with 14 bases between. This CDR3 is 12 amino acids long. CDR3 protein: CASLSPVVGYTF. As DNA, the CDR3 is TGTGCCAGCTTGAGCCCGGTAGTTGGCTACACCTTC.

The chain has TRBV6-5 and TRBJ1-1; D perhaps matches TRBD1 (5 bases). Germline CDR1 and CDR2: MNHEY and SVGAGI. This CDR3 is 13 amino acids long. Trimming shortened V by 7 bases and J by 4 bases, and 13 bases separated the two germline ends. This CDR3 is CASKFRGGTEAFF. CDR3 DNA sequence: TGTGCCAGCAAGTTCCGGGGGGGCACTGAAGCTTTCTTT.

This chain joins TRBV5-1 and TRBJ2-7; a weak D match, TRBD1 (5 bases). The CDR3 contains 13 residues. From germline, CDR1 is SGHRS and CDR2 YFSETQ. V lost 4 bases and J 6 bases, leaving 14 bases between the germline ends. The CDR3 here is CASSPQGMGEQYF. The CDR3, as DNA: TGCGCCAGCAGCCCGCAGGGAATGGGCGAGCAGTACTTC. Full variable domain (remainder filled in from reference TRBV5-1 and TRBJ2-7): KAGVTQTPRYLIKTRGQQVTLSCSPISGHRSVSWYQQTPGQGLQFLFEYFSETQRNKGNFPGRFSGRQFSNSRSEMNVSTLELGDSALYLCASSPQGMGEQYFGPGTRLTVT.

This clone occurred a few times. The chain is built from TRBV14 and TRBJ2-1, with TRBD2 matching over 8 bases. This CDR3 has 16 amino acids. Germline V gene sequence: CDR1 SGHDN, CDR2 FVKESK. V lost 1 base to trimming and J lost 7 bases; unmatched junction nucleotides: 9. The CDR3 region has the DNA TGTGCCAGCAGCCAAGGGTTAGCGGGGAATAGTAATGAGCAGTTCTTC. This gives the protein CASSQGLAGNSNEQFF.

The chain recombines TRBV9 with TRBJ1-2; D is ambiguous. The CDR3 loop spans 15 amino acids. Trimming took 0 bases from V and 0 from J, leaving 9 bases between them. Germline loops: CDR1 SGDLS, CDR2 YYNGEE. The CDR3 region has the DNA TGTGCCAGCAGCGTAGCGGTCAACCCTAACTATGGCTACACCTTC. Translation: CASSVAVNPNYGYTF.

The rearrangement uses TRBV4-1 and TRBJ2-7, with 8 bases aligning to TRBD2. CDR3 length: 16 amino acids. V lost 0 bases to trimming and J lost 3 bases; unmatched junction nucleotides: 7. Germline CDR1 MGHRA, CDR2 YSYEKL. This CDR3 is CASSQDSGGGFYEQYF. In nucleotides, the CDR3 is TGCGCCAGCAGCCAAGATTCCGGGGGGGGCTTCTACGAGCAGTACTTC.

About this clone: The germline gene is not matched at one end of the junction; a read error may be the cause. V gene TRBV4-2 combines with J gene TRBJ2-7; D is perhaps TRBD2 (5 bases). Germline assignment: CDR1 LGHNA and CDR2 YNFKEQ. This CDR3 contains 14 residues. DNA of the CDR3: TGTGCCAGCAGCCAAGGGAGGAGTGACTACGAGCAGTACTTT. Translation gives CASSQGRSDYEQYF.

The gene calls are TRBV5-1 and TRBJ2-2; D perhaps matches TRBD1 (6 bases). Germline-derived CDR1 and CDR2 are SGHRS and YFSETQ. Trimming took off 6 bases at V and 3 bases at J, with 18 bases between the two ends. This CDR3 comprises 16 residues. Here the CDR3 DNA reads TGCGCCAGCACCAAACAGGGTCTGGGAGACACCGGGGAGCTGTTTTTT. This gives the protein CASTKQGLGDTGELFF.

The chain is built from TRBV2 and TRBJ1-1, with a weak D call TRBD1 (6 bases). CDR3 length equals 13 residues. V lost 4 bases and J 1 base, leaving 7 bases between the germline ends. The germline V gene encodes CDR1 SNHLY and CDR2 FYNNEI. The CDR3 DNA follows: TGTGCCAGCAGTGCGGACAGGAACACTGAAGCTTTCTTT. Its translation: CASSADRNTEAFF.

The chain carries TRBV5-1 and TRBJ2-7; 12 bases are shared with TRBD2. CDR1 is SGHRS, CDR2 YFSETQ, per germline. The CDR3 has 16 residues. Losses at the gene ends were 1 base for V and 5 bases for J; bases not matched to a gene: 7. CDR3 nucleotides: TGCGCCAGCAGCTTGAGGGGTAGACTAGCGGGAGACGAGCAGTACTTC. It yields the protein CASSLRGRLAGDEQYF.